The 2 T cell receptor beta chains below come from one sample, sequenced in a study of blood T cell repertoires in COVID-19. TCRdb's copy holds only in-frame clones and misses some; the assay was immunoSEQ multiplex PCR. The sample lists tens of thousands of clones, more than 75% seen once, with around 7.8% in the top ten. The sequencing input was peripheral blood. These receptors were collected from a man aged 45 to 65 with active COVID-19.

The sample holds a few counts of this clone. This chain joins TRBV30 and TRBJ2-7, with a weak D call TRBD1 (5 bases). V was pared by 0 bases and J by 5 bases, with 8 bases between. Per the germline V gene, CDR1 is GTSNPN and CDR2 is SVGIG (reference sequence). There are 12 residues in the CDR3. This CDR3 is CAWSVSGNEQYF. CDR3 nucleotide sequence: TGTGCCTGGAGTGTCTCAGGGAACGAGCAGTACTTC.

The chain has TRBV7-3 and TRBJ2-1; the match to TRBD2 covers 12 bases. Germline CDR1 SGHTA, CDR2 FQGTGA. This CDR3 contains 15 residues. Trimming at V came to 5 bases and at J to 6 bases, leaving 5 bases not matched to a gene. In DNA, the CDR3 is TGTGCCAGCAGCCTAGCGGGAGGGCCCGGCAATGAGCAGTTCTTC. Translating it yields CASSLAGGPGNEQFF.